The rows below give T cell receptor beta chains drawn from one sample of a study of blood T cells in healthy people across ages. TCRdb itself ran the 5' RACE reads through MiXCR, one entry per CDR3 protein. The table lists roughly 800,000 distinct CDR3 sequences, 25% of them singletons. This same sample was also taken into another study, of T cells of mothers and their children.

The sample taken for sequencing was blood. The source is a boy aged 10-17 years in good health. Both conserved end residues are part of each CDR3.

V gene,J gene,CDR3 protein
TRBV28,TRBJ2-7,CASSLAAYYEQYF
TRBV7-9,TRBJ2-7,CASSRPGSSYEQYF
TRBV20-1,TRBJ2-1,CSARRDRTNYNEQFF
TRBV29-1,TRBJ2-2,CSVRGGPDTGELFF
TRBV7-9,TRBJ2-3,CASSPGAGTQYF
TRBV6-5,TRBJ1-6,CASSYVNSPLHF
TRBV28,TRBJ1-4,CASSPRGTGIEKLFF
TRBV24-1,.,CATSAWGRVGETQYF
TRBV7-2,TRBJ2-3,CASSSELASGDTQYF
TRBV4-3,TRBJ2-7,CASSRDWTGSYEQYF
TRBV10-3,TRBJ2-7,CAIRPSGVDKQYF
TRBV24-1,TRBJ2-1,CATSESGTGADEQFF
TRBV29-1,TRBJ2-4,CSVELLSFGPLGAKNIQYF
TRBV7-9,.,CASSLGLVLEQFF
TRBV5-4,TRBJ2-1,CASSSGPSSSYNEQFF
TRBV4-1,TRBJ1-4,CASSQDGQGGEKLFF
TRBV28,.,CASSPGQGAWEQFF